The entry below describes one TCR beta chain. In its sample, this clone was seen a few times. It lacks a known antigen. Base qualities are missing; no much larger clone stands one base away. This sample was included in a study of cytomegalovirus exposure and HLA in healthy donors (dated by TCRdb to 2016 to 2017). General notes on the study: In an earlier analysis of several hundred of the donors, 250 to 350 Gb of sequence data and some 120 million unique TCR beta sequences from roughly 180 million T cells were reported. An early release that covered about 600 HLA-typed donors contained approximately 320 gigabases of sequencing data and tens of millions of unique TCR sequences. Of the 300 to 500 genotyped donors, approximately 81% were placed in the genetic ancestry cluster associated with self-reported Caucasian donors. The aim of the study was to test whether cataloging public T cell receptors could identify signatures of past pathogen exposure. The T cell repertoires of around 670 subjects were profiled by immunosequencing and related to cytomegalovirus serostatus. Besides the first cohort of under 700 subjects, a separate validation cohort made up of 120 different subjects was used. High-throughput TCR immunosequencing, statistical association of individual TCRs with disease status, and machine learning were combined to predict cytomegalovirus infection status. A later analysis re-examined previously published TCR beta repertoires from more than 550 donors and added high-resolution HLA genotyping to investigate patterns of TCR occurrence. Rather than using new phenotypic data, the later analysis identified candidate immune exposures from TCR beta sequences and from how often those sequences occurred across donors. An earlier analysis of about 620 of the donors applied high-throughput TCR beta sequencing to assess whether each TCR beta V gene segment acted as functional or pseudogenic. Alongside the repertoire data, information on donor age, sex, ethnicity and CMV serostatus was compiled. In a later genetic analysis, genome-wide SNP genotypes for about 55% of the roughly 700 donors were used, and that subset was treated as a discovery cohort. All discovery cohort repertoires had been generated on a single sequencing platform. HLA typing included class I and class II loci at four-digit resolution. The number of typed donors differed by locus: about 620-630 for A, B, C, DRB1 and DQB1; some 540 for DQA1; 606 for DPA1; and roughly 470 for DPB1. Several DR-DQ haplotypes were handled as single units for association and clustering because linkage in the cohort was strong. Among about 390 genotyped donors of the cohort, an average of 235,054 unique TCR beta nucleotide sequences were sequenced per donor, 15% to 20% of them non-productive.

Trimming takes 4 bases from V and 0 bases from J, and the germline ends sit 13 bases apart. The CDR3 goes from the cysteine to the phenylalanine over 16 residues. The read is trimmed to its CDR3 DNA, 48 bases read in frame from base 1. For CDR1 and CDR2, the germline V gene lists SGDLS and YYNGEE. The cohort was made up of approximately 700 healthy bone marrow donors. At the time of sampling, every cohort member was nominally healthy, though immune exposures that went unrecorded were likely present. The donor tested CMV seropositive and was one of the 289 seropositive cohort members. A peripheral blood sample was provided by each donor, and peripheral blood mononuclear cells were used for TCR beta sequencing. Genomic DNA was extracted from the blood cell samples with the Qiagen DNeasy Blood Extraction Kit. Here is what the overall study found, with its caveats: It was suggested by the authors that the approach could potentially be generalized to other disease states and immunological phenotypes. In vitro tests confirmed that a few of the cytomegalovirus-associated TCR beta chains recognize cytomegalovirus antigens. Only TCR beta chains were sequenced in this cohort, and the absence of alpha or paired-chain data limited detectable features. An earlier analysis of around 500 of the donors showed that most TCR beta V segments appeared in productive rearrangements either about 87% or about 30% of the time, which broadly matched IMGT annotations. Presence/absence analyses assumed roughly uniform sequencing depth across donors, an assumption that may not hold. A further reported finding was that TCR beta sequences accurately predicted the HLA-A and HLA-B alleles for most subjects in the first cohort. Because HLA typing was unavailable for some donors at each locus, only the typed subset was used in association tests. At a false discovery rate of 0.05, a later analysis linked 15,000 to 20,000 TCR beta sequences to specific HLA alleles. The 87-base-pair reads could not distinguish some IMGT-functional V segments, including TRBV6-2 and TRBV6-3, so those segments were excluded. For the cohort, immune exposure information was limited to CMV serostatus. In a later analysis, most CMV-associated TCR beta chains were found to appear HLA-restricted, with HLA associations seemingly driven largely by CMV exposure. A later analysis reported that several top co-occurrence clusters appeared linked to parvovirus B19, influenza, CMV and Epstein-Barr virus. An association between a missense DCLRE1C variant and V-gene and J-gene trimming of TCR beta chains was found in a later genetic analysis and replicated in an independent cohort. The sequencing pipeline was judged likely to have produced a cluster of highly shared sequence variants as a technical artifact. Most TCR sequences were observed very rarely across donors, whereas some public TCRs were present in many individuals. The study gave a list of under 200 TCR beta chains associated with cytomegalovirus. In a later analysis, TCR association rates were found to vary across HLA loci, with the most associated TCRs seen for DRB1 alleles and the fewest for HLA-C alleles. When HLA alleles, especially DR and DQ, strongly co-occurred, attributing TCR associations to individual alleles was difficult. Correlated functional status among segregating V segments might be attributable to linkage disequilibrium, but an unknown experimental factor could not be ruled out. Because counts were too low, some 16 rarely observed V segments, including chromosome 9 orphons, were excluded from the earlier analysis of some 540 of the donors. Compared with equally common non-associated chains, HLA-associated TCR beta chains in a later analysis were more clonally expanded and had lower generation probabilities. Compared with the roughly 700-donor mean, donors in an Asian-associated ancestry cluster had fewer N-insertions in productive TCRs, according to a later genetic analysis. The classifier was reported to diagnose cytomegalovirus status with high specificity and sensitivity in both the original and validation cohorts.

Libraries were built with the immunoSEQ multiplex PCR assay. For the multiplex PCR, a mixture combining 60 forward primers for TCR Vbeta segments and 13 reverse primers for TCR Jbeta segments was used. A multiplex PCR assay on genomic DNA amplified the CDR3 region of rearranged TCR beta genes. The Illumina HiSeq System was used to sequence the amplified TCR beta libraries as 87-base-pair reads. The paper's processing steps were these. A later analysis counted about 76 million unique TCR beta chains across the 550 to 800 repertoires, and 10 million to 12 million of these chains were shared by at least two donors. To remove PCR and sequencing errors, raw reads were error-corrected and collapsed into unique sequences using a nearest-neighbor algorithm that merged closely related sequences. Alignment of CDR3 sequences to IMGT reference sequences was used to assign V, D and J gene segments. For a sequence to be retained, at least a six-nucleotide match to both a V gene segment and a J gene segment was required. Rearrangements were called productive when the CDR3 lacked stop codons and stayed in frame with V and J; all others were non-productive. CDR3 was defined by IMGT convention, running from the second conserved V-encoded cysteine to the conserved J-encoded phenylalanine. The earlier analysis of about 590 of the donors excluded sequences that lacked an unambiguous match to a single V gene segment. An earlier analysis of over 450 of the donors classified V segments as functional when productive rearrangements were above 56.7% and as segregating when the standard deviation between donors was above 5%. A statistical classification framework was developed to diagnose cytomegalovirus status using the catalog of TCR beta chain sequences. V and J gene assignment, in a later analysis, came from comparing TCR nucleotide sequences with IMGT/GENE-DB human TR gene sequences. The TCRdist pipeline was used in a later analysis to assign CDR3 sequences and most-parsimonious VDJ recombination scenarios. In a later analysis, each TCR beta chain was defined by its CDR3 amino acid sequence together with its V-gene family, and reads lacking a unique V-gene family were excluded. A later analysis removed 500 to 600 highly shared, low-generation-probability nucleotide sequences to deal with suspected cross-contamination and a sequencing artifact. A later analysis calculated a clonal expansion index for each public chain from normalized within-repertoire ranks of inferred template counts. A later analysis computed generation probabilities with a VDJ recombination model fitted to out-of-frame rearrangements, and checked the results against IGoR. A later analysis scored TCR-TCR, TCR-HLA and TCR-CMV co-occurrence with hypergeometric tests, applying a repertoire-size bias correction to TCR pairs. A later analysis estimated false discovery rates by permuting HLA or CMV assignments 20 times. In a later analysis, co-occurring TCRs were grouped using DBSCAN, with TCRdist sequence similarity added in when clustering inside HLA-allele-positive subsets. Repertoires with fewer than 30,000 or more than 120,000 public chains, plus five repertoires with anomalous nucleotide sharing, were excluded from co-occurrence clustering. TCRdb took this table from immuneACCESS and kept in-frame rearrangements with V and J called. Such tables lack part of the clones; where checked against another copy, unresolved V genes explain under half of the gap, and the rest is unexplained. V and J calls and clone size are copied from that table; D and trimming were computed from the DNA. Within this sample are about 80,000 clones, with approximately 62% of them counted one time only. 3.5% to 4.5% of the sample belongs to the ten largest clones.

The sample taken for sequencing was PBMCs. The chain is encoded by TRBV9 joined to TRBJ2-2, with the D gene not clear enough to name. The clonotype originates from a male donor in good health and CMV-seropositive. The CDR3 amino acid sequence is: CASSSPGTPNTGELFF. The DNA is TGTGCCAGCAGCTCACCGGGTACGCCGAACACCGGGGAGCTGTTTTTT.